The rows below give T cell receptor beta chains drawn from one sample of a study of CD8+ T cells in alopecia areata. Repertoires were generated with immunoSEQ multiplex PCR, while TCRdb's copy carries only in-frame clones and drops some. The data contain 250,000 to 350,000 clones, 60% of them singletons. Sequenced here: CD4+ T cells sorted from blood, sampled at approximately week 51, from a patient treated with tofacitinib. The receptors stem from a human donor with alopecia areata. Both conserved end residues are part of each CDR3. A D gene is named only where the DNA matches it firmly. Some rows have no size entry. The others give once, few or many, or a class for an expanded clone.

CATSRDTGTSGGAYEQYF	TGTGCCACCAGCAGAGATACCGGGACTAGCGGGGGGGCCTACGAGCAGTACTTC	TRBV15	TRBJ2-7	NA	TRBD2
CAWSSDRGDSPLHF	TGTGCCTGGAGTTCGGACAGGGGGGATTCACCCCTCCACTTT	TRBV30	TRBJ1-6	NA	TRBD1
CATSRRDPGINNEQFF	TGTGCCACCAGCAGACGTGACCCAGGGATTAACAATGAGCAGTTCTTC	TRBV15	TRBJ2-1	NA	NA
CASSWDRSTDTQYF	TGTGCCAGCAGCTGGGACAGAAGCACAGATACGCAGTATTTT	TRBV11-1	TRBJ2-3	NA	TRBD1
CASTVSGGAEDTQYF	TGTGCCAGCACAGTTAGCGGGGGGGCAGAAGATACGCAGTATTTT	TRBV9	TRBJ2-3	NA	TRBD2
CAWRNRGPYEQYF	TGTGCCTGGAGAAACAGGGGCCCCTACGAGCAGTACTTC	TRBV30	TRBJ2-7	NA	TRBD1
CAWSGTKLNSPLHF	TGTGCCTGGAGTGGGACAAAACTTAATTCACCCCTCCACTTT	TRBV30	TRBJ1-6	NA	NA
CASSQSRANTGELFF	TGCGCCAGCAGCCAATCCAGGGCGAACACCGGGGAGCTGTTTTTT	TRBV4-1	TRBJ2-2	NA	NA
CASSLRGQGVDQPQHF	TGTGCCAGCAGCTTACGTGGACAGGGTGTTGATCAGCCCCAGCATTTT	TRBV13	TRBJ1-5	NA	TRBD1
CASSARPMNTEAFF	TGTGCCAGCAGCGCCCGTCCCATGAACACTGAAGCTTTCTTT	TRBV9	TRBJ1-1	NA	NA
CASSEARIRTEAFF	TGTGCCAGCAGTGAAGCGAGGATCCGTACTGAAGCTTTCTTT	TRBV2	TRBJ1-1	NA	NA
CASSYMDSPLHF	TGTGCCAGCAGTTACATGGATTCACCCCTCCACTTT	TRBV6-5	TRBJ1-6	NA	NA
CASSPGTRAYEQYF	TGTGCCAGCAGCCCCGGGACGCGAGCCTACGAGCAGTACTTC	TRBV21-1	TRBJ2-7	NA	NA
CASSLVDTQYF	TGTGCCAGCAGCCTGGTGGATACGCAGTATTTT	TRBV5-6	TRBJ2-3	once	NA
CASSIRTGADEQYF	TGTGCCAGCAGCATCAGGACAGGGGCAGACGAGCAGTACTTC	TRBV7-6	TRBJ2-7	few	TRBD1
CAWSLRQANNEQFF	TGTGCCTGGAGTCTACGTCAGGCAAACAATGAGCAGTTCTTC	TRBV30	TRBJ2-1	NA	NA
CASSPGRSYEQYF	TGTGCCAGCAGCCCCGGACGGTCCTACGAGCAGTACTTC	TRBV5-6	TRBJ2-7	NA	NA
CASSGGSGGANEQFF	TGTGCCAGCAGTGGTGGAAGCGGGGGGGCGAATGAGCAGTTCTTC	TRBV2	TRBJ2-1	NA	TRBD2
CASSLWDRGNNEQFF	TGCGCCAGCAGCTTGTGGGACAGGGGAAACAATGAGCAGTTCTTC	TRBV5-1	TRBJ2-1	NA	TRBD1
CASSYSGQGSDGYTF	TGTGCCAGCAGTTACTCGGGGCAGGGGTCTGATGGCTACACCTTC	TRBV6-6	TRBJ1-2	NA	NA
CAWGVSTDTQYF	TGTGCCTGGGGCGTTAGCACAGATACGCAGTATTTT	TRBV30	TRBJ2-3	NA	NA
CSAQNTEAFF	TGCAGCGCCCAGAACACTGAAGCTTTCTTT	TRBV29-1	TRBJ1-1	medium-sized	NA
CASSRPGQGQETQYF	TGTGCCAGCAGTAGACCGGGACAGGGTCAAGAGACCCAGTACTTC	TRBV6-6	TRBJ2-5	NA	TRBD1
CASSLVGNWGYTF	TGTGCCAGCAGTTTAGTAGGGAACTGGGGCTACACCTTC	TRBV27	TRBJ1-2	NA	NA
CSVELGAPFGTQYF	TGCAGCGTTGAACTTGGCGCCCCGTTCGGGACCCAGTACTTC	TRBV29-1	TRBJ2-5	NA	NA
CASSNEGANVLTF	TGCGCCAGCAGCAACGAGGGGGCCAACGTCCTGACTTTC	TRBV5-1	TRBJ2-6	once	NA
CASSHETQYF	TGTGCCAGCAGCCATGAGACCCAGTACTTC	TRBV7-9	TRBJ2-5	few	NA
CASSQGGLGTEAFF	TGTGCCAGCAGCCAAGGGGGGCTTGGGACTGAAGCTTTCTTT	TRBV14	TRBJ1-1	once	NA
CASSPDRVEQPQHF	TGTGCCAGCAGTCCCGACAGGGTCGAACAGCCCCAGCATTTT	TRBV2	TRBJ1-5	NA	TRBD1
CASTSLGNTIYF	TGTGCCAGCACCTCCTTAGGAAACACCATATATTTT	TRBV6-6	TRBJ1-3	NA	NA
CASSLGTGRTDTQYF	TGTGCCAGCAGCTTGGGGACAGGGAGAACAGATACGCAGTATTTT	TRBV13	TRBJ2-3	NA	TRBD1
CASSKQGEEGETQYF	TGTGCCAGCTCTAAACAGGGGGAAGAAGGAGAGACCCAGTACTTC	TRBV6-5	TRBJ2-5	once	TRBD1
CASFDIYGYTF	TGTGCCAGTTTTGACATCTATGGCTACACCTTC	TRBV25-1	TRBJ1-2	NA	NA
CAWTRTGVGTQYF	TGTGCCTGGACTCGGACAGGGGTTGGTACGCAGTATTTT	TRBV30	TRBJ2-3	NA	TRBD1
CAWSPWTGGREKLFF	TGTGCCTGGAGTCCATGGACAGGGGGCCGCGAAAAACTGTTTTTT	TRBV30	TRBJ1-4	NA	TRBD1
CAWTKRGLATDTQYF	TGTGCCTGGACGAAGCGGGGCCTTGCCACAGATACGCAGTATTTT	TRBV30	TRBJ2-3	NA	TRBD2
CASSSTPGVNGYTF	TGTGCCAGCAGCTCCACTCCGGGGGTAAATGGCTACACCTTC	TRBV7-2	TRBJ1-2	NA	NA
CAWSPGTGSTEAFF	TGTGCCTGGAGTCCCGGGACAGGAAGCACTGAAGCTTTCTTT	TRBV30	TRBJ1-1	NA	TRBD1
CASSPPTGTYEQYF	TGTGCCAGCTCACCCCCGACAGGGACCTACGAGCAGTACTTC	TRBV18	TRBJ2-7	once	TRBD1
CASSPERGRNYEQYF	TGCGCCAGCAGCCCTGAGCGGGGGAGAAACTACGAGCAGTACTTC	TRBV4-1	TRBJ2-7	NA	TRBD2
CASSDKNLYGSYTF	TGTGCCAGCAGTGACAAGAACCTCTATGGAAGCTACACCTTC	TRBV2	TRBJ1-2	NA	NA
CASMPGSNTGELFF	TGCGCCAGCATGCCCGGCTCGAACACCGGGGAGCTGTTTTTT	TRBV5-1	TRBJ2-2	once	NA
CAWRGRDYEQYF	TGTGCCTGGAGGGGAAGGGACTACGAGCAGTACTTC	TRBV30	TRBJ2-7	NA	NA
CASKDSGNTIYF	TGTGCCAGCAAGGACTCTGGAAACACCATATATTTT	TRBV2	TRBJ1-3	NA	NA
CASSYSGQGSPLHF	TGTGCCAGCAGTTACTCGGGACAGGGGTCACCCCTCCACTTT	TRBV6-5	TRBJ1-6	NA	TRBD1
CAWSLIQALRYNEQFF	TGTGCCTGGAGTCTAATACAGGCCCTCCGATACAATGAGCAGTTCTTC	TRBV30	TRBJ2-1	NA	NA
CASRESGGYTDTQYF	TGCGCCAGCAGGGAAAGCGGGGGCTACACAGATACGCAGTATTTT	TRBV10-2	TRBJ2-3	NA	TRBD2
CASSLAGTDTQYF	TGCGCCAGCAGCTTGGCTGGCACAGATACGCAGTATTTT	TRBV5-1	TRBJ2-3	NA	NA
CASSLELAGNSYNEQFF	TGTGCCAGCAGCTTGGAACTAGCGGGCAACTCCTACAATGAGCAGTTCTTC	TRBV5-4	TRBJ2-1	NA	TRBD2
CASSYGTASETQYF	TGTGCCAGCAGTTACGGGACAGCGAGCGAGACCCAGTACTTC	TRBV6-6	TRBJ2-5	few	TRBD1
CASRGAAPYSNQPQHF	TGTGCCAGCAGAGGGGCGGCACCGTATAGCAATCAGCCCCAGCATTTT	TRBV2	TRBJ1-5	NA	NA
CAWSVSGRNSPLHF	TGTGCCTGGAGTGTCTCAGGGCGTAATTCACCCCTCCACTTT	TRBV30	TRBJ1-6	NA	NA
CASSYREGGEQFF	TGTGCCAGCAGTTACAGGGAGGGTGGTGAGCAGTTCTTC	TRBV6-5	TRBJ2-1	once	TRBD2
CASTPPSKGVSGELFF	TGTGCCAGCACCCCCCCGTCCAAAGGGGTGAGCGGGGAGCTGTTTTTT	TRBV11-2	TRBJ2-2	NA	NA
CSEYVAENTEAFF	TGCAGCGAATACGTGGCAGAGAACACTGAAGCTTTCTTT	TRBV29-1	TRBJ1-1	NA	NA